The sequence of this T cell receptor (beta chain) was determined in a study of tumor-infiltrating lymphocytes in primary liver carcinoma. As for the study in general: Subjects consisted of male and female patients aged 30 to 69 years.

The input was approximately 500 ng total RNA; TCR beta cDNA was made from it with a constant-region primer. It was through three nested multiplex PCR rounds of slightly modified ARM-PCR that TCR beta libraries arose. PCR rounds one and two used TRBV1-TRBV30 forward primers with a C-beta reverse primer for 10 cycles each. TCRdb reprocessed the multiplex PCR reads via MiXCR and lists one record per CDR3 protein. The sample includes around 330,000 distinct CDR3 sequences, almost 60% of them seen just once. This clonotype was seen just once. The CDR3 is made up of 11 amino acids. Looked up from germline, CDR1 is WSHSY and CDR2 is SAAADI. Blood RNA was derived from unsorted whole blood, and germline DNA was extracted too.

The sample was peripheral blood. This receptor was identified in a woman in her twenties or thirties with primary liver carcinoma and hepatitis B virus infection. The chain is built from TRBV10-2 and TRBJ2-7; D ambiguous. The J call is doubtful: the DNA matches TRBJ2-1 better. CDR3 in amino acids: CASHNMGEQFF. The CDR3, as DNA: TGCGCCAGCCATAATATGGGGGAGCAGTTCTTC.